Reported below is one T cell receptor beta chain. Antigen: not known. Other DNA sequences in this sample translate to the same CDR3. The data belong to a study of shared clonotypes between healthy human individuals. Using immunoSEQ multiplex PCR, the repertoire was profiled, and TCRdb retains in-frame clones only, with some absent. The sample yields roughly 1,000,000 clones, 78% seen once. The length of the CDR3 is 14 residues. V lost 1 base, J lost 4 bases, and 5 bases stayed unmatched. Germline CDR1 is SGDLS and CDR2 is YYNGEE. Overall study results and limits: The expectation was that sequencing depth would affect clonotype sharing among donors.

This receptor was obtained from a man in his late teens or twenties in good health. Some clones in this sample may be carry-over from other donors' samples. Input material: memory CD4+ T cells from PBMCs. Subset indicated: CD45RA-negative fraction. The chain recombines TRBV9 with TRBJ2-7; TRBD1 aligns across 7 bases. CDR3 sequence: CASSVSPQGYEQYF. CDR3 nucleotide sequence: TGTGCCAGCAGCGTATCCCCACAGGGGTACGAGCAGTACTTC.